A selection of T cell receptor beta chains follows, all from one sample in a study of shared clonotypes between healthy human individuals. Only in-frame clones appear in the TCRdb table, and some are missing; sequencing was by immunoSEQ multiplex PCR. Here the sample spans over a million clones, roughly 96% being singletons. What was sequenced was naive CD4+ T cells sorted from blood. The origin of the receptors is a man under 40 in good health. CDR3s include the opening cysteine and the closing phenylalanine or tryptophan. Each record gives: J gene, clone size, D gene, V gene, CDR3 DNA, CDR3 protein. D genes are given only for firm matches. Only some rows state a clone size, as once, few, many or a class for expanded clones.

>TRBJ2-1|NA|TRBD1|TRBV7-2
TGTGCCAGCAGCTCCCCCCTGGACAGGAACTACAATGAGCAGTTCTTC
CASSSPLDRNYNEQFF
>TRBJ2-7|NA|NA|TRBV5-5
TGTGCCAGCAGCTTGGTGGTCAGCCAGCTCTACGAGCAGTACTTC
CASSLVVSQLYEQYF
>TRBJ2-7|NA|NA|TRBV6-5
TGTGCCAGCAGTTACACCCTGTGGGGGCGCGAGCAGTACTTC
CASSYTLWGREQYF
>TRBJ1-1|NA|NA|TRBV7-6
TGTGCCAGCAGCTTATGGGGGAACACTGAAGCTTTCTTT
CASSLWGNTEAFF
>TRBJ2-1|NA|NA|TRBV4-1
TGCGCCAGCAGCCCCCGAAGGACCAGCTCCTACAATGAGCAGTTCTTC
CASSPRRTSSYNEQFF
>TRBJ1-2|NA|TRBD1|TRBV5-1
TGCGCCAGCAGCTTGGCCCAACAGGGGGCGGGCGGCTACACCTTC
CASSLAQQGAGGYTF
>TRBJ1-5|NA|NA|TRBV19
TGTGCCAGTAGTGCGGGACACCGCAATCAGCCCCAGCATTTT
CASSAGHRNQPQHF
>TRBJ2-7|NA|TRBD2|TRBV6-6
TGTGCCAGCAGTTACAACCGACGGGAGGCCTACTACGAGCAGTACTTC
CASSYNRREAYYEQYF
>TRBJ2-2|NA|TRBD2|TRBV29-1
TGCAGCGTTGCCGGGTGGGCGGGAGTTACGGCCGGGGAGCTGTTTTTT
CSVAGWAGVTAGELFF
>TRBJ2-1|NA|TRBD2|TRBV30
TGTGCCTGGAGTAAACTAGCGTTTGAGCAGTTCTTC
CAWSKLAFEQFF
>TRBJ2-1|NA|NA|TRBV19
TGTGCCAGTAGTGCGGACTCTTACAATGAGCAGTTCTTC
CASSADSYNEQFF
>TRBJ1-5|NA|NA|TRBV10-3
TGTGCCATCAGTAAAGACAGTGGCAATCAGCCCCAGCATTTT
CAISKDSGNQPQHF
>TRBJ2-5|once|TRBD1|TRBV27
TGTGCCAGCAGTTTGATTCCGGGACAGGGTAAAGAGACCCAGTACTTC
CASSLIPGQGKETQYF
>TRBJ2-7|once|TRBD1|TRBV27
TGTGCCAGCAGTTTCCGGGGACAGAGCTACGAGCAGTACTTC
CASSFRGQSYEQYF
>TRBJ1-2|NA|NA|TRBV15
TGTGCCACCAGCAGAGATCTAGGGAATAACAACTATGGCTACACCTTC
CATSRDLGNNNYGYTF
>TRBJ2-2|NA|NA|TRBV7-2
TGTGCCAGCAGCTTAATAGTGAACACCGGGGAGCTGTTTTTT
CASSLIVNTGELFF
>TRBJ2-1|once|NA|TRBV5-6
TGTGCCAGCAGCTTGGCCGGAGGGGGACTACAGCGCAATGAGCAGTTCTTC
CASSLAGGGLQRNEQFF
>TRBJ2-4|NA|NA|TRBV7-2
TGTGCCAGCAGCTTAGCTTACCAAGTTTTGGGTGAAAACATTCAGTACTTC
CASSLAYQVLGENIQYF
>TRBJ2-1|once|NA|TRBV7-6
TGTGCCAGCAGCAGGCCCTACGAATCCAATGAGCAGTTCTTC
CASSRPYESNEQFF
>TRBJ2-7|NA|TRBD1|TRBV4-3
TGCGCCAGCAGCCAACACAGGGGGCGTACGGAGCAGTACTTC
CASSQHRGRTEQYF
>TRBJ1-1|NA|NA|TRBV5-1
TGCGCCAGCAGCTTGGAACCAATCACTGAAGCTTTCTTT
CASSLEPITEAFF
>TRBJ2-2|NA|TRBD1|TRBV19
TGTGCCAGTAGTCCGACAGGGACCGCCGGGGAGCTGTTTTTT
CASSPTGTAGELFF
>TRBJ2-5|NA|NA|TRBV5-1
TGCGCCAGCGGTTTTTCAGGGGAGGAGACCCAGTACTTC
CASGFSGEETQYF
>TRBJ2-3|NA|NA|TRBV29-1
TGCAGCGTTGTGGGGTTGGTACGGGGGAACACAGATACGCAGTATTTT
CSVVGLVRGNTDTQYF
>TRBJ2-1|NA|NA|TRBV6-6
TGTGCCAGCAGTTACTCGAGAGAAAATGAGCAGTTCTTC
CASSYSRENEQFF
>TRBJ2-7|NA|TRBD2|TRBV7-8
TGTGCCAGCAGCAATAGGGGGACTAGTTACAAGCAGTACTTC
CASSNRGTSYKQYF
>TRBJ2-1|NA|NA|TRBV5-1
TGCGCCAGCAGCTTGACCGGGGCGCAAGGCAATGAGCAGTTCTTC
CASSLTGAQGNEQFF
>TRBJ1-3|NA|TRBD1|TRBV6-1
TGTGCCAGCAGTGAAGCGACAGGGCGTGGAAACACCATATATTTT
CASSEATGRGNTIYF
>TRBJ2-2|NA|NA|TRBV28
TGTGCCAGCAGCACACATCCCGGGGAGCTGTTTTTT
CASSTHPGELFF
>TRBJ1-1|NA|NA|TRBV30
TGTGCCTGGAGTGTTTTAACGGCCGACACTGAAGCTTTCTTT
CAWSVLTADTEAFF
>TRBJ2-7|NA|NA|TRBV11-3
TGTGCCAGTAGCTTAGGTCCAGGAAGGGACGAGCAGTACTTC
CASSLGPGRDEQYF
>TRBJ2-7|NA|TRBD2|TRBV5-1
TGCGCCAGCAGCTTAGGACTAGCGGGATTCAACGAGCAGTACTTC
CASSLGLAGFNEQYF
>TRBJ1-2|NA|TRBD1|TRBV19
TGTGCCAGTAGTATTTGGGGACAGGGCCGTGGCTACACCTTC
CASSIWGQGRGYTF
>TRBJ2-7|NA|TRBD1|TRBV11-2
TGTGCCAGCAGCTTAGGGTCGTGGGACAGGGGTAGGTACGAGCAGTACTTC
CASSLGSWDRGRYEQYF
>TRBJ1-1|NA|TRBD1|TRBV19
TGTGCCAGTAGTAGACGGACAGGGGATACTGAAGCTTTCTTT
CASSRRTGDTEAFF
>TRBJ2-7|NA|NA|TRBV6-6
TGTGCCAGCAGTCCTACAAGGGAATTGGGCGAGCAGTACTTC
CASSPTRELGEQYF
>TRBJ2-5|NA|TRBD1|TRBV18
TGTGCCAGCTCAAGCGGACAGGGGCTTGGGGAGACCCAGTACTTC
CASSSGQGLGETQYF
>TRBJ2-7|NA|NA|TRBV5-5
TGTGCCAGCAGCTTGGAAGGGTTTGACTCCTACGAGCAGTACTTC
CASSLEGFDSYEQYF
>TRBJ2-7|NA|NA|TRBV7-9
TGTGCCAGCAGCCGACCAGGGGCCGAGCAGTACTTC
CASSRPGAEQYF
>TRBJ1-2|NA|NA|TRBV10-3
TGTGCCATCAGTGAGATGGCGGGCAACTATGGCTACACCTTC
CAISEMAGNYGYTF
>TRBJ2-7|NA|NA|TRBV7-2
TGTGCCAGCAGCTTAGTGGCTAGCGACTACGAGCAGTACTTC
CASSLVASDYEQYF
>TRBJ1-1|NA|TRBD1|TRBV28
TGTGCCAGCAGTACCACAGGGGGTCCGAACACTGAAGCTTTCTTT
CASSTTGGPNTEAFF